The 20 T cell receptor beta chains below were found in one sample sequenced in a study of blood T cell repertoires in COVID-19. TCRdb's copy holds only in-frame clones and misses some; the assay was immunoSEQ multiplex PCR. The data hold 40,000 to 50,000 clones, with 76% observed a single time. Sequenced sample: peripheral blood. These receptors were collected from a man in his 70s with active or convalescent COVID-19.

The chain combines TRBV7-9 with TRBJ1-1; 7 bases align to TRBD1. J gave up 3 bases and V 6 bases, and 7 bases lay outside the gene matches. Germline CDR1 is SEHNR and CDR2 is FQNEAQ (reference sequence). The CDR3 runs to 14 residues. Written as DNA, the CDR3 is TGTGCCAGCAGTTTCGAGGACAGGCACACTGAAGCTTTCTTT. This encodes CASSFEDRHTEAFF.

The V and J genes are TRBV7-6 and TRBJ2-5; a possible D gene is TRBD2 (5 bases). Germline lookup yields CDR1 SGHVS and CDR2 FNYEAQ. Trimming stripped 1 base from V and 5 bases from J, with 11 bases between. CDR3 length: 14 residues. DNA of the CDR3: TGTGCCAGCAGCTTAGGGGCTAGCATGGAGACCCAGTACTTC. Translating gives CASSLGASMETQYF.

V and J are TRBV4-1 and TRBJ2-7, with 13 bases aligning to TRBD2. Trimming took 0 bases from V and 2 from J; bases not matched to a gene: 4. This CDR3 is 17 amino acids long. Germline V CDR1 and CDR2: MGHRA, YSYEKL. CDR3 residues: CASSQDSGLAGAYEQYF. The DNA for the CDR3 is TGCGCCAGCAGCCAAGATTCCGGACTAGCGGGGGCCTACGAGCAGTACTTC.

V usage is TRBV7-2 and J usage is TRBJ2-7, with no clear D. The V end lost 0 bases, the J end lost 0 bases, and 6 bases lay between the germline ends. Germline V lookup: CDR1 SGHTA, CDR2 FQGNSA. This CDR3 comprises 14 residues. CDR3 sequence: CASSLAQFSYEQYF. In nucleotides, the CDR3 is TGTGCCAGCAGCTTAGCACAGTTCTCCTACGAGCAGTACTTC.

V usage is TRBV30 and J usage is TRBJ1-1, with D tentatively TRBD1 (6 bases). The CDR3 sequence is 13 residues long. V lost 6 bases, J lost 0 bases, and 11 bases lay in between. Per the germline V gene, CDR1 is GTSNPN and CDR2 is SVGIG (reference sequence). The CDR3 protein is CACDRRVNTEAFF. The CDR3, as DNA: TGTGCCTGCGACAGGCGAGTGAACACTGAAGCTTTCTTT. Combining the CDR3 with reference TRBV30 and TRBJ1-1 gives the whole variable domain SQTIHQWPATLVQPVGSPLSLECTVEGTSNPNLYWYRQAAGRGLQLLFYSVGIGQISSEVPQNLSASRPQDRQFILSSKKLLLSDSGFYLCACDRRVNTEAFFGQGTRLTVV.

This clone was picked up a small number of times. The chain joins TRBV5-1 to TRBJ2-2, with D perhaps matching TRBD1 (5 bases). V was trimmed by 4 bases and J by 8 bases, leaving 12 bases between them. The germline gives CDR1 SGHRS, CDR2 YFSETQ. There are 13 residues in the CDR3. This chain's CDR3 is CASSIDSQGELFF. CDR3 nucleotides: TGCGCCAGCAGCATCGACAGTCAAGGGGAGCTGTTTTTT.

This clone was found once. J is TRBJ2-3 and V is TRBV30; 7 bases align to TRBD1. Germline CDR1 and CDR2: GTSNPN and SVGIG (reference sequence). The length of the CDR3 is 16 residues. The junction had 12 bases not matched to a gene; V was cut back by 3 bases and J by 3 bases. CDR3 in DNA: TGTGCCTGGAGGCAAAGAGGGGGCATGGAGACAGATACGCAGTATTTT. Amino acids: CAWRQRGGMETDTQYF.

The CDR3 is CASSQTGGGQPQHF. The CDR3 DNA reads as TGCGCCAGCAGCCAAACAGGGGGTGGTCAGCCCCAGCATTTT. The rearrangement links TRBV4-1 to TRBJ1-5, with TRBD1 matching 8 bases. V trimming: 2 bases; J trimming: 6 bases; junction bases outside the gene matches: 3. The CDR3 consists of 14 residues. Germline V lookup: CDR1 MGHRA, CDR2 YSYEKL.

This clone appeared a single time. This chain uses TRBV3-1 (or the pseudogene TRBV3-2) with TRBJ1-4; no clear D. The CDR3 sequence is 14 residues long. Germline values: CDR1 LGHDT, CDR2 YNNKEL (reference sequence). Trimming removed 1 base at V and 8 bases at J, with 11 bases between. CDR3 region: CASSQAIGEEKLFF. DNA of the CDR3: TGTGCCAGCAGCCAAGCGATCGGGGAGGAAAAACTGTTTTTT.

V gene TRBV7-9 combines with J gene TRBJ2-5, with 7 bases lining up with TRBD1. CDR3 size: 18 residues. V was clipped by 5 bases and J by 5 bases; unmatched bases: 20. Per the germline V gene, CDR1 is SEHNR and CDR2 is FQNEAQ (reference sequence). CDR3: CASSPNAGTDPLGETQYF. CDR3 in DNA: TGTGCCAGCAGCCCAAATGCCGGGACAGACCCCCTTGGGGAGACCCAGTACTTC.

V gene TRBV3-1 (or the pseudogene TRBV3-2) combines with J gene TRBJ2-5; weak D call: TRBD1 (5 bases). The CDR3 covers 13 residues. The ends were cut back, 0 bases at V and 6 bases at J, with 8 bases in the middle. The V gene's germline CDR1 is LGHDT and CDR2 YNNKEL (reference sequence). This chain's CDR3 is CASSQESGKTQYF. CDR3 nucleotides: TGTGCCAGCAGCCAAGAGTCAGGGAAGACCCAGTACTTC.

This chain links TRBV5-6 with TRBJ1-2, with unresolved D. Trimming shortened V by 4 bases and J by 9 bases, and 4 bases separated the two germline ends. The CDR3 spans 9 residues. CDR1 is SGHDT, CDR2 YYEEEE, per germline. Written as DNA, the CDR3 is TGTGCCAGCAGCCCGTGCTACACCTTC. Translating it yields CASSPCYTF.

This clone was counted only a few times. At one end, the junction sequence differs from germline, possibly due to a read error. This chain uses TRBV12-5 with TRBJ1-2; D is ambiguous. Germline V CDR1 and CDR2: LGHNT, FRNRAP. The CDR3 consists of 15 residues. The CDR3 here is CASGLGQQKADMLDF. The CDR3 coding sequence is TGTGCTAGTGGTTTGGGACAACAGAAGGCTGATATGCTCGACTTC. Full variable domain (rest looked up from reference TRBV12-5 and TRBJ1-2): DARVTQTPRHKVTEMGQEVTMRCQPILGHNTVFWYRQTMMQGLELLAYFRNRAPLDDSGMPKDRFSAEMPDATLATLKIQPSEPRDSAVYFCASGLGQQKADMLDFGSGTRLTVV.

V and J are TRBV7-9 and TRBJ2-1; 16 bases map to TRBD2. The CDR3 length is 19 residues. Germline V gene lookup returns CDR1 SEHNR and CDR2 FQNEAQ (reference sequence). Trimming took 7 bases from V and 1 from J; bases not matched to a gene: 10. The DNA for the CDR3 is TGTGCCAGCAACCCCGGGACTAGCGGGGGGGCAGGGTCCTACAATGAGCAGTTCTTC. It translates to CASNPGTSGGAGSYNEQFF.

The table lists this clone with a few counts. The CDR3 spells CASSPEAGSITEAFF. DNA for the CDR3: TGTGCCAGCTCACCAGAAGCAGGGTCTATAACTGAAGCTTTCTTT. The chain has TRBV18 and TRBJ1-1; weak D call: TRBD1 (5 bases). Germline CDR1 KGHSH, CDR2 LQKENI. The V gene lost 2 bases and the J gene lost 5 bases, with 15 bases spanning the gap. There are 15 residues in the CDR3.

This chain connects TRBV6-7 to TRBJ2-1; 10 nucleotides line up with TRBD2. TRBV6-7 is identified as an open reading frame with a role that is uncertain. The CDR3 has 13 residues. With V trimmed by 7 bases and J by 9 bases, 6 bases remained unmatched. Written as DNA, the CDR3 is TGTGCCAGCACACCTCTAGCGGGGGTTGAGCAGTTCTTC. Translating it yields CASTPLAGVEQFF.

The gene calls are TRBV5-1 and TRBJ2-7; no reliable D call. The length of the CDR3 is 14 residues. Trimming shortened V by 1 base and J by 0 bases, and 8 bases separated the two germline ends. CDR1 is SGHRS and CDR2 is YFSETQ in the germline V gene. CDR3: CASSLSPPSYEQYF. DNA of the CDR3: TGCGCCAGCAGCTTGTCTCCCCCCTCCTACGAGCAGTACTTC.

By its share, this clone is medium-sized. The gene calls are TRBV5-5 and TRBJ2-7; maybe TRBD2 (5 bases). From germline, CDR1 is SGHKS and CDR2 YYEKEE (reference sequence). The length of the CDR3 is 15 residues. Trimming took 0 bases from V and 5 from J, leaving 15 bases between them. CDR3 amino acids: CASSLELTGWNEQYF. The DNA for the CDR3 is TGTGCCAGCAGCTTGGAACTTACGGGGTGGAACGAGCAGTACTTC.

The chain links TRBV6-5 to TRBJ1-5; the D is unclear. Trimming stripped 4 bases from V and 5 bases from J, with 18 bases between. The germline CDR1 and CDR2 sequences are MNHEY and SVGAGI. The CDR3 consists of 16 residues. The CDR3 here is CASSSSPGSNHQPQHF. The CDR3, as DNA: TGTGCCAGCAGTTCCTCTCCGGGGAGTAACCATCAGCCCCAGCATTTT.

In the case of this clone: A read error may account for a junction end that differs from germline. The CDR3 reads CASSPRAARDERFF. Written as DNA, the CDR3 is TGTGCCAGCAGCCCCCGGGCGGCCAGGGATGAGCGGTTCTTC. The rearrangement joins TRBV5-6 to TRBJ2-1; D may be TRBD1 (5 bases). Germline values: CDR1 SGHDT, CDR2 YYEEEE. The CDR3 totals 14 residues.